This TCR beta chain came from a study of T-cell reconstitution after alpha-beta-depleted transplantation in children. Study conclusions and caveats: T cells produced anew were the main source of T-cell counts and diversity one year after transplant. Surviving thymic progenitors and recipient T cells were the source of high TCRbeta diversity at day 60 in some patients. Expanded graft clones, several hundred of them, were reportedly the source of alpha-beta T cells about two months after transplant.

This clonotype was counted between two and nine times. What it recognizes is unknown. This CDR3 spans 16 amino acids. Germline trimming cut 4 bases from V and 4 bases from J; bases unmatched to any gene: 10. Per germline, CDR1 SGHRS and CDR2 YFSETQ. Unique molecular identifiers tagged the TCRbeta library. TCRdb fed the PCR reads into MiXCR, producing one record per CDR3 protein. The sample gives around 800,000 distinct CDR3 sequences, approximately 15% of which show up once; roughly 5% is in the top ten. This chain uses TRBV5-1 with TRBJ1-1, with 10 positions matching TRBD1. The specimen comprised PBMCs, mostly from graft donor cells, sampled 360 days after TCRalphabeta/CD19-depleted stem cell transplant. The sequence came from a male patient aged 10 to 17 who had a stem cell transplant for acute lymphoblastic leukemia, so the T cells may come from the graft donor. CDR3 bases: TGCGCCAGCAGCCCCGGAGTGCGACAGGGGGCCACTGAAGCTTTCTTT. The encoded protein is CASSPGVRQGATEAFF.